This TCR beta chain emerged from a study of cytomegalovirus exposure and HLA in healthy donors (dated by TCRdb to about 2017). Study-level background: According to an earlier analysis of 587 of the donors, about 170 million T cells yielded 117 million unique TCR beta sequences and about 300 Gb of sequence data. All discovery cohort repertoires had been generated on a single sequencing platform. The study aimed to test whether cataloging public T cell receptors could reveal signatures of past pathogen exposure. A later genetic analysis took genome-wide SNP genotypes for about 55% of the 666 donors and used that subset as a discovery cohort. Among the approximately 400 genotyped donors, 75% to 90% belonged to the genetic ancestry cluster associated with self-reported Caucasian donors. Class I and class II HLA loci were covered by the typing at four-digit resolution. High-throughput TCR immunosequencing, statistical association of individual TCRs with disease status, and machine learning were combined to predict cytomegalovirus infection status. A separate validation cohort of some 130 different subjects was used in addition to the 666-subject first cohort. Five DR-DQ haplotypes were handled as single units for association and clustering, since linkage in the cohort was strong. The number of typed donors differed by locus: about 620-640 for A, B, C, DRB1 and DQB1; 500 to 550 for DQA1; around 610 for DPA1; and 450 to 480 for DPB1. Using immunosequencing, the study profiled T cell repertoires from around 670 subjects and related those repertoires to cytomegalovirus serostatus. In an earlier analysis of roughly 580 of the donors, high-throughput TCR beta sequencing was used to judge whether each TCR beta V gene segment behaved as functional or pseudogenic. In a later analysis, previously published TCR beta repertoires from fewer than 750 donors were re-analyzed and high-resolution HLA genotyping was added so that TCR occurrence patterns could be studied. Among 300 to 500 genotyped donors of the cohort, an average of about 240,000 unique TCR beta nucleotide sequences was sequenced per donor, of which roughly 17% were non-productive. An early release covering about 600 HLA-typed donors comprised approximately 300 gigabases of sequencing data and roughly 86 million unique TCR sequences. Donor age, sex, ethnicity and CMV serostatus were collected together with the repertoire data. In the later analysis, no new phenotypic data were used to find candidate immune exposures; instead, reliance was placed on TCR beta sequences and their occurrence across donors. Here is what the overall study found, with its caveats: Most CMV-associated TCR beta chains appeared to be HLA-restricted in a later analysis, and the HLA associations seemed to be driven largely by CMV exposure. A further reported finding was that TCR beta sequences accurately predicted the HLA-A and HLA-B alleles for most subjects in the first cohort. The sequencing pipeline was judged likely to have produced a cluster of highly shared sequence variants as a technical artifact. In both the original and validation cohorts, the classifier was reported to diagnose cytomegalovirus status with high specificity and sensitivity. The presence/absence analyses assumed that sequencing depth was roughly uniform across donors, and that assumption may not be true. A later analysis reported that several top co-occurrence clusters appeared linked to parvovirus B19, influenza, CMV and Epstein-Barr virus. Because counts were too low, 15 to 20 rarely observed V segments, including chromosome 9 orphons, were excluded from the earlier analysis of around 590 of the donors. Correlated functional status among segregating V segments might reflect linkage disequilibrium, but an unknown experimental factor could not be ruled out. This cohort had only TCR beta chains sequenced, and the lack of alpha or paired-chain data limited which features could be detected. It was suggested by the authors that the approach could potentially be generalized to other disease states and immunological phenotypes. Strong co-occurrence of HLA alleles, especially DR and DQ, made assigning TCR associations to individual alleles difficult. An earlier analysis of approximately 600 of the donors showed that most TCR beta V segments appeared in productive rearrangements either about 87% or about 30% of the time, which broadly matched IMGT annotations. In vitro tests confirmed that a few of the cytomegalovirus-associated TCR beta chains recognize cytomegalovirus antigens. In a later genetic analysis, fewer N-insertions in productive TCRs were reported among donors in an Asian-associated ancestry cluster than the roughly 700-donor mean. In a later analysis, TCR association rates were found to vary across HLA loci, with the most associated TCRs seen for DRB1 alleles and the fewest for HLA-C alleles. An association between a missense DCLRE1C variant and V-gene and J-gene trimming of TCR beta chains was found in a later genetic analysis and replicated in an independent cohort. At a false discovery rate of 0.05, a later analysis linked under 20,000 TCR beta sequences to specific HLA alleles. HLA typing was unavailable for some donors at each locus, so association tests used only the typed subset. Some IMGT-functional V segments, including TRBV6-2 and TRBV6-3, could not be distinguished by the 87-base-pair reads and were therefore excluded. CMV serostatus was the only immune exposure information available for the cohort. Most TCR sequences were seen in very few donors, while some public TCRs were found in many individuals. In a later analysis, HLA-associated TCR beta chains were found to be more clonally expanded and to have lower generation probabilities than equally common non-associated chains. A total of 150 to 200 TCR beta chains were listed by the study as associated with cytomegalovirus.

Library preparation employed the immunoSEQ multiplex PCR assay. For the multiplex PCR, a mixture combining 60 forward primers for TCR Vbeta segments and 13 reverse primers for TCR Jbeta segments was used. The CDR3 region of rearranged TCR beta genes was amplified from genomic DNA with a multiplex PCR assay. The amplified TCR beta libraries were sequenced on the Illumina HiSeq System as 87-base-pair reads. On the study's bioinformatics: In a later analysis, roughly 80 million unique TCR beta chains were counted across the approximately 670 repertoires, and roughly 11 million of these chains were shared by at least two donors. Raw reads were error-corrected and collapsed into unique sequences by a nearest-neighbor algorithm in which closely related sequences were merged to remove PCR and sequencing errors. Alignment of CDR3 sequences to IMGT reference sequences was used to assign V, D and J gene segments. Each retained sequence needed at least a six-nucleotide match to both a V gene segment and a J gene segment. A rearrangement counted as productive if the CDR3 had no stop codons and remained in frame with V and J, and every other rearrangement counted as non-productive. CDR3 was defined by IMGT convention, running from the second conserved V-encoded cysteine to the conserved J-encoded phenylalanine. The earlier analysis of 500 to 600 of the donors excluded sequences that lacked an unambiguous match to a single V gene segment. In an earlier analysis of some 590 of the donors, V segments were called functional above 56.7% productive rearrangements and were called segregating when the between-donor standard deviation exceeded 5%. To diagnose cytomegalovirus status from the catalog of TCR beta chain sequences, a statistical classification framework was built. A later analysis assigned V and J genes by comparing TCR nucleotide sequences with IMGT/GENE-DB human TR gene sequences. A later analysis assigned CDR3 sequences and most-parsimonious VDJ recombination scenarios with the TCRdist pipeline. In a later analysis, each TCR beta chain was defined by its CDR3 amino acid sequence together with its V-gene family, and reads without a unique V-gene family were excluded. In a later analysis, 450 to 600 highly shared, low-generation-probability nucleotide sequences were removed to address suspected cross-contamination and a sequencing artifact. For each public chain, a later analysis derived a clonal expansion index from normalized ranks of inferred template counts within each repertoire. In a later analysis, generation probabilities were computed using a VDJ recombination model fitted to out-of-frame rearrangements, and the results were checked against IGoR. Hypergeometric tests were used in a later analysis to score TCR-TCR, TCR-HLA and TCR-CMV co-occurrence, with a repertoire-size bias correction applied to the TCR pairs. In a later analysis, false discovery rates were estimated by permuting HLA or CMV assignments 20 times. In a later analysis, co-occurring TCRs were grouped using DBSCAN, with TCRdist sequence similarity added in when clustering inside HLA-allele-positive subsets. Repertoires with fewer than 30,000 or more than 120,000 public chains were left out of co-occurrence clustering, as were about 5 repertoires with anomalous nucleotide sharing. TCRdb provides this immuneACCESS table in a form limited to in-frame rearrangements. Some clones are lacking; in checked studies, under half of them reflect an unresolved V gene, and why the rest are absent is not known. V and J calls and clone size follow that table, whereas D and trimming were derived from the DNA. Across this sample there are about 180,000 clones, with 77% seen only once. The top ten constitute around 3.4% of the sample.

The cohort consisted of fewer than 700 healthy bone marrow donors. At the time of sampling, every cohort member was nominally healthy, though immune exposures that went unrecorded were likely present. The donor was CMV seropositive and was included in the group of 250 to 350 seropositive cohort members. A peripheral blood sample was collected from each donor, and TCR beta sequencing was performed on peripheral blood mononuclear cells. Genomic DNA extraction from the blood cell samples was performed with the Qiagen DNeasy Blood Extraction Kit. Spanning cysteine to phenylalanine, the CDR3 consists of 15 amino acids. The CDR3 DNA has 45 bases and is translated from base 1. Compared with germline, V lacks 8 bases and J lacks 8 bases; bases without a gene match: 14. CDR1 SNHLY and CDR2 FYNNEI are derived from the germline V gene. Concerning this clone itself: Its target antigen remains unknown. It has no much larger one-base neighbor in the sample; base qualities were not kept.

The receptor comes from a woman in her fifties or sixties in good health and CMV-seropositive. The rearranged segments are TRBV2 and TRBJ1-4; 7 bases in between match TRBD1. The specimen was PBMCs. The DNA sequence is TGTGCCAGCGGTGCAATGACAGGGCTTGGGGAAAAACTGTTTTTT. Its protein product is CASGAMTGLGEKLFF.